This T cell receptor (beta chain) came from a study of OX40 agonist ivuxolimab in advanced cancers. Profiled with immunoSEQ multiplex PCR; TCRdb holds only in-frame clones, not every one. The table has about 79,000 clones, about nine tenths seen once. Worth noting for this clone: Its target is not known.

This CDR3 has 13 amino acids. Germline V gene sequence: CDR1 PRHDT, CDR2 FYEKMQ (reference sequence). The ends were cut back, 3 bases at V and 5 bases at J, with 8 bases in the middle. Points from the study as a whole: Relative to CD4+, CD8+ T cells held more expanded clones on average.

Individuals having autoimmune disease history or systemic immunosuppression were not enrolled. The TCR was taken from an adult with an advanced solid tumor such as melanoma, head and neck, liver or kidney cancer. V and J are TRBV13 and TRBJ2-1, with D possibly TRBD2 on 5 matching bases. This specimen was CD4+ or CD8+ T cells sorted from blood, taken in a trial of the OX40 agonist ivuxolimab. CDR3 protein: CASSFEGNNEQFF. As DNA, the CDR3 is TGTGCCAGCAGCTTCGAGGGAAACAATGAGCAGTTCTTC.